The sequence of this T cell receptor (beta chain) was determined in a study of T cells in Graves' hyperthyroidism and ophthalmopathy. Whole-study results and caveats: From stable hyperthyroidism, ophthalmopathy was set apart by a 13 V-J model.

The CDR3 loop spans 17 amino acids. V lost 3 bases and J lost 2; bases outside the gene matches: 10. Per the germline V gene, CDR1 is SGDLS and CDR2 is YYNGEE. RNA transcripts provided the source from which TCR beta CDR3 regions were amplified. The HTBI primer set drove a first-round RT-PCR of the TCR CDR3. TCRdb redid the calling of the multiplex PCR reads with MiXCR, one entry per CDR3 protein. Here the sample spans about 250,000 distinct CDR3 sequences, almost 25% being singletons. This clonotype showed up many times. The target antigen is unknown. Sequencing was done on a sample of blood. The sequence derives from a woman between 40 and 55 years old with Graves' ophthalmopathy. J is TRBJ2-2 and V is TRBV9; 7 bases match TRBD1. CDR3 in amino acids: CASSGGAGGLNTGELFF. In DNA, the CDR3 is TGTGCCAGCAGCGGTGGGGCAGGGGGTCTAAACACCGGGGAGCTGTTTTTT.